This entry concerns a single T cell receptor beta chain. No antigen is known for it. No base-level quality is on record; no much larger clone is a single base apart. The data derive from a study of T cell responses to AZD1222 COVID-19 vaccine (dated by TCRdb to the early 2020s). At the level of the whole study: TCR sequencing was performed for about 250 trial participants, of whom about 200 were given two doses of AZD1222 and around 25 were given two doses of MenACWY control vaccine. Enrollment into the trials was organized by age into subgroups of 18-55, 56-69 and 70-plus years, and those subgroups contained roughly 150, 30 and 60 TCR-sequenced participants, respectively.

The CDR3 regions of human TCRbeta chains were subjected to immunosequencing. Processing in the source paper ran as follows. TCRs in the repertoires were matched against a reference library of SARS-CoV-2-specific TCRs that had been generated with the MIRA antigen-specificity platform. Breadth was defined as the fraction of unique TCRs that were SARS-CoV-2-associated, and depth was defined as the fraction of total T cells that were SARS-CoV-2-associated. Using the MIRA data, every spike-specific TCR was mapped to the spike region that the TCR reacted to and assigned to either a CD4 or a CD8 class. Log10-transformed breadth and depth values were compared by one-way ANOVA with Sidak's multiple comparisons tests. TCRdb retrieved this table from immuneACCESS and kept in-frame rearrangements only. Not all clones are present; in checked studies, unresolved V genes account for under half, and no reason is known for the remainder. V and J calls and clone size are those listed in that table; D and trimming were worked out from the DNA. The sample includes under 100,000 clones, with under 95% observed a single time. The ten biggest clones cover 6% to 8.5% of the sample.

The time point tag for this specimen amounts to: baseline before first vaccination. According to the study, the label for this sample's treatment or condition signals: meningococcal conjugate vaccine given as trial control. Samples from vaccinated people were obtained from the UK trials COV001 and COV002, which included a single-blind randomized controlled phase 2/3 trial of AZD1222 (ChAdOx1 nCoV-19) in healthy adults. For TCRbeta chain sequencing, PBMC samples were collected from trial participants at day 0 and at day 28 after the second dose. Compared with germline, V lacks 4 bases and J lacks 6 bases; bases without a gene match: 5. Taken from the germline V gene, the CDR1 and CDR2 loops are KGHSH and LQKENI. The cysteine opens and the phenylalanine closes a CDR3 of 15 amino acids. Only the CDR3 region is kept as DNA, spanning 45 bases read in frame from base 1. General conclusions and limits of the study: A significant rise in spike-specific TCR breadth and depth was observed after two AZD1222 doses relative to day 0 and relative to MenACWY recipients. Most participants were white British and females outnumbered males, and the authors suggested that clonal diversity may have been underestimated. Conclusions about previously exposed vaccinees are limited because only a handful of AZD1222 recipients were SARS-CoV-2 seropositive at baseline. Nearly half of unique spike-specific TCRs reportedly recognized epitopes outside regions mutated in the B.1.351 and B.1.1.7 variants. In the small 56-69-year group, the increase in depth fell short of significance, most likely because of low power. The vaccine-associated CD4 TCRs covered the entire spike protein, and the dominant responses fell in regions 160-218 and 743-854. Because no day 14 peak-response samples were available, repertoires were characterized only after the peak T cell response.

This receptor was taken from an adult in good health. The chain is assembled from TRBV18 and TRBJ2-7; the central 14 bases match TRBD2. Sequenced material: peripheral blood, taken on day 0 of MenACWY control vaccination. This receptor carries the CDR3 CASSQGTSGGREQYF. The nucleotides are TGTGCCAGCTCACAGGGGACTAGCGGGGGTCGCGAGCAGTACTTC.